Listed below are T cell receptor beta chains from one sample, sequenced in a study of blood T cell repertoires in COVID-19. Libraries were prepared by immunoSEQ multiplex PCR; TCRdb keeps only in-frame clonotypes and omits some of them. The sample holds some 96,000 clones; approximately 93% are singletons and the top ten take less than 2.5%. Sequencing was carried out using peripheral blood. Every receptor here comes from a man aged 45-65 years with active COVID-19. The CDR3 runs from the conserved cysteine through the conserved F or W. The D gene is left open where the match is weak. Where a row states a size, it is once, few, many or the class of an expanded clone; other rows omit it.

clone_size,d_call,v_call,j_call,cdr3_nt,cdr3_aa
.,TRBD1,TRBV29-1,TRBJ1-5,TGCAGCGTTATAACCGGGACAGATAGCAATCAGCCCCAGCATTTT,CSVITGTDSNQPQHF
.,.,TRBV25-1,TRBJ1-1,TGTGCCAGCAGTGAATCGCGGGAAACGAGATTCTTT,CASSESRETRFF
once,.,TRBV3-1/TRBV3-2,TRBJ1-1,TGTGCCAGCAGCCACCCCCGGAACAGGGAAGCTTTCTTT,CASSHPRNREAFF
.,TRBD2,TRBV25-1,TRBJ2-5,TGTGCCAGCAGTGGGGCGGGGGACGGGAAGACCCAGTACTTC,CASSGAGDGKTQYF
.,TRBD2,TRBV5-1,TRBJ2-3,TGCGCCAGCAGCCCTGGGCCCGGGACTACTCGAAATACGCAGTATTTT,CASSPGPGTTRNTQYF
.,TRBD1,TRBV5-1,TRBJ2-7,TGCGCCAGCAGCTTGAGCTTTGGACAGGGGGTGCCCTACGAGCAGTACTTC,CASSLSFGQGVPYEQYF
.,.,TRBV6-6,TRBJ2-1,TGTGCCAGCACTCTTAACAAAAACAATGAGCAGTTCTTC,CASTLNKNNEQFF
.,TRBD1,TRBV15,TRBJ1-2,TGTGCCACCAGCAGAGATCGGACAGGGTCCTATGGCTACACCTTC,CATSRDRTGSYGYTF
.,TRBD1,TRBV15,TRBJ2-7,TGTGCCACCAGCAGGAAGGGGGCTTACGAGCAGTACTTC,CATSRKGAYEQYF
.,TRBD2,TRBV24-1,TRBJ2-1,TGTGCCACCAGTGATCCGACCGGGACTAGCGGGGCCCGTAGTGAGCAGTTCTTC,CATSDPTGTSGARSEQFF
.,TRBD1,TRBV29-1,TRBJ2-5,TGCAGTGTCCAGGGGGCAAGAGAGACCCAGTACTTC,CSVQGARETQYF
.,.,TRBV29-1,TRBJ1-3,TGCAGCGTTGAAGAGGGAGTGAATGGAAACACCATATATTTT,CSVEEGVNGNTIYF
.,.,TRBV5-1,TRBJ1-4,TGCGCCAGCAGCTCCGGGGGACTTACAACTAATGAAAAACTGTTTTTT,CASSSGGLTTNEKLFF
once,.,TRBV14,TRBJ1-6,TGTGCCAGCAGCCAAGATCCCGGGACTGGTAATTCACCCCTCCACTTT,CASSQDPGTGNSPLHF
few,TRBD2,TRBV6-5,TRBJ2-7,TGTGCCAGCAGTTCAGCGGGGGGGGGCTCCTACGAGCAGTACTTC,CASSSAGGGSYEQYF
.,.,TRBV3-1/TRBV3-2,TRBJ1-5,TGTGCCAGCAGCCAAGTACACCGCGAGGCGCCCCAGCATTTT,CASSQVHREAPQHF
.,TRBD1,TRBV5-1,TRBJ1-2,TGCGCCAGCAGCTTGGAGGGGGCTAATGGCTACACCTTC,CASSLEGANGYTF
.,.,TRBV5-1,TRBJ1-2,TGCGCCAGCAGCTTGGGCCAGGAATATGGCTACACCTTC,CASSLGQEYGYTF
once,TRBD1,TRBV18,TRBJ1-2,TGTGCCAGCTCACCACTGACAGGGGAGGCTGGAGGCTACACCTTC,CASSPLTGEAGGYTF
.,.,TRBV6-6,TRBJ2-4,TGTGCCAGCAGTTACTCACTGGGAGGAGGCAAAAACATTCAGTACTTC,CASSYSLGGGKNIQYF
once,TRBD1,TRBV18,TRBJ2-3,TGTGCCAGCTCGCCGGGACAGGGGAACACAGATACGCAGTATTTT,CASSPGQGNTDTQYF
.,.,TRBV19,TRBJ2-1,TGTGCCAGTAGTACATCCTCGACAGGTAGTTACATTGATGAGCAGTTCTTC,CASSTSSTGSYIDEQFF
.,TRBD2,TRBV10-1,TRBJ2-2,TGCGCCAGCAATGACGGGGGGGCGACCGGGGAGCTGTTTTTT,CASNDGGATGELFF
.,TRBD2,TRBV5-6,TRBJ2-1,TGTGCCAGCAGCTTGCGACTAGCGGGGTACTCCTACAATGAGCAGTTCTTC,CASSLRLAGYSYNEQFF
.,TRBD1,TRBV2,TRBJ2-1,TGTGCCAGCAGTTCTTTAACAGGGGATTGGTCCTACAATGAGCAGTTCTTC,CASSSLTGDWSYNEQFF
.,.,TRBV7-2,TRBJ2-3,TGTGCCAGCAGCTCTTATACAGATACGCAGTATTTT,CASSSYTDTQYF
.,TRBD2,TRBV11-2,TRBJ2-1,TGTGCCAGCAGCCCCTCGGGACTAGCGGGAGGCGGCTACAATGAGCAGTTCTTC,CASSPSGLAGGGYNEQFF
.,.,TRBV24-1,TRBJ2-3,TGTGCCACCAGTGATCAGGTGGATACGCAGTATTTT,CATSDQVDTQYF
.,.,TRBV4-1,TRBJ2-4,TGCGCCAGCAGCCAAGAGCGCCTACAGGCCTATCTGGCCAAAAACATTCAGTACTTC,CASSQERLQAYLAKNIQYF
.,TRBD1,TRBV14,TRBJ1-6,TGTGCCAGCAGCCGGGCCACAGGGGTTAATTCACCCCTCCACTTT,CASSRATGVNSPLHF
.,.,TRBV27,TRBJ2-3,TGTGCCAGCAGGGCTAGATGGGTTCGCACAGATACGCAGTATTTT,CASRARWVRTDTQYF
.,.,TRBV6-6,TRBJ1-1,TGTGCCAGCAGTTACCCTGAAACAAACACTGAAGCTTTCTTT,CASSYPETNTEAFF
.,TRBD2,TRBV5-4,TRBJ2-5,TGTGCCAGCAGCTGGACTAGCGGGGGGGCCTTCCAAGAGACCCAGTACTTC,CASSWTSGGAFQETQYF
.,.,TRBV11-2,TRBJ2-2,TGTGCCAGCACCCAACGGGGACTCAACACCGGGGAGCTGTTTTTT,CASTQRGLNTGELFF
.,.,TRBV4-2,TRBJ2-7,TGTGCCAGCAGCCCGACAGACTCCAACTACGAGCAGTACTTC,CASSPTDSNYEQYF
.,.,TRBV27,TRBJ2-1,TGTGCCAGCAGTTTATACCTGACAGGTGGGGCCTACAATGAGCAGTTCTTC,CASSLYLTGGAYNEQFF
.,.,TRBV18,TRBJ2-1,TGTGCCAGCTCCGTTCAGGGCAACAATGAGCAGTTCTTC,CASSVQGNNEQFF
once,.,TRBV24-1,TRBJ1-1,TGTGCCACCAGTGATCATCCGGGACTGGGTCGATTAACTGAAGCTTTCTTT,CATSDHPGLGRLTEAFF
.,TRBD2,TRBV5-4,TRBJ2-1,TGTGCCAGCAGAAAGCGGGAGGGCCAGGATGAGCAGTTCTTC,CASRKREGQDEQFF
.,TRBD1,TRBV7-9,TRBJ1-3,TGTGCCAGCAGCCTGACAGGGACTGGAAACACCATATATTTT,CASSLTGTGNTIYF
.,.,TRBV29-1,TRBJ2-1,TGCAGCGCTACTGTGGCTGGGGGCGAGCAGTTCTTC,CSATVAGGEQFF
.,.,TRBV19,TRBJ1-5,TGTGCCAGTAGTACGCGGGGGGCCAGGGGCTTCAATCAGCCCCAGCATTTT,CASSTRGARGFNQPQHF
.,TRBD2,TRBV9,TRBJ2-3,TGTGCCAGCAGCGTCGATAGCGGGGGGGCCGGCGCAGATACGCAGTATTTT,CASSVDSGGAGADTQYF
.,TRBD1,TRBV7-6,TRBJ1-3,TGTGCCAGCAGTTCCGGGACAGGGATATCGGGTCCTGGAAACACCATATATTTT,CASSSGTGISGPGNTIYF
.,TRBD1,TRBV5-6,TRBJ2-5,TGTGCCAGCAGCCTCTACGACAGGGTACAAGAGACCCAGTACTTC,CASSLYDRVQETQYF
.,TRBD1,TRBV15,TRBJ1-6,TGTGCCACCAGCATTCGGACAGGGAGATCACCCCTCCACTTT,CATSIRTGRSPLHF
.,TRBD1,TRBV10-3,TRBJ2-7,TGTGCCATCAGTGATCAGGGGGCCTCCTACGAGCAGTACTTC,CAISDQGASYEQYF
.,TRBD1,TRBV30,TRBJ2-1,TGTGCCTGGAGTAGGACAGGGAATGAGCAGTTCTTC,CAWSRTGNEQFF
.,.,TRBV19,TRBJ1-2,TGTGCCAGTACCCTAGGAGCCGCGTCTAACTATGGCTACACCTTC,CASTLGAASNYGYTF